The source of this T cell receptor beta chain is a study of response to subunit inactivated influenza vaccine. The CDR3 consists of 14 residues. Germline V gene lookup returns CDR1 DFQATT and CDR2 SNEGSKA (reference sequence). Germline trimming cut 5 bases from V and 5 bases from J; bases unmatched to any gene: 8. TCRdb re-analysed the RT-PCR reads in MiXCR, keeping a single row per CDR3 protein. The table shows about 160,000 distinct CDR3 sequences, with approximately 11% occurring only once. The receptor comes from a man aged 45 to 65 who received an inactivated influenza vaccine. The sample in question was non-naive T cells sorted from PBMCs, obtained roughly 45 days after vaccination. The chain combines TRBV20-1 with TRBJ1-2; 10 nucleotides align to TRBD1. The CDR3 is CSAPTGDRGYGYTF. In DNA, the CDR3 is TGCAGTGCTCCTACCGGGGACAGGGGATATGGCTACACCTTC.